One sample yielded the 5 T cell receptor beta chains listed below, sequenced in a study of T cell repertoires in cytomegalovirus infection. One entry per CDR3 protein, called by TCRdb with MiXCR from the reads. The sample has about 230,000 distinct CDR3 sequences, 6.5% seen once. Sequenced: PBMCs. The receptors originated from a human donor in good health (CMV status not recorded). Some clones in this sample may be carry-over from other donors' samples.

The chain combines TRBV29-1 with TRBJ2-5; the D is unclear. The CDR3 totals 13 residues. Germline CDR1 reads SQVTM; CDR2 reads ANQGSEA. V dropped 6 bases and J dropped 1 base, with 12 bases sitting between them. The CDR3 is CSVLVWGQETQYF. The CDR3 region has the DNA TGCAGCGTCCTGGTTTGGGGCCAAGAGACCCAGTACTTC.

In this sample, this clonotype turned up many times. The V gene is TRBV10-3, the J gene TRBJ2-1, with a weak D call TRBD1 (5 bases). Germline CDR1 reads ENHRY; CDR2 reads SYGVKD. The V gene lost 3 bases and the J gene lost 9 bases, with 9 bases spanning the gap. The CDR3 totals 12 residues. CDR3: CAISDRQGEQFF. The CDR3 DNA is TGTGCCATCAGTGATCGGCAGGGTGAGCAGTTCTTC.

This clonotype showed up many times. The chain uses TRBV4-3 and TRBJ2-6; unclear D gene. The germline V and J ends were trimmed by 1 base and 5 bases, with 6 bases remaining between them. This CDR3 comprises 14 residues. Germline assignment: CDR1 LGHNA and CDR2 YSLEER. This CDR3 reads CASSQVSWANVLTF. The CDR3 coding sequence is TGCGCCAGCAGCCAAGTTTCTTGGGCCAACGTCCTGACTTTC.

This clonotype occurred many times. CDR3 residues: CSAGQGSNQPQHF. The DNA of the CDR3 is TGCAGTGCCGGACAGGGATCCAATCAGCCCCAGCATTTT. The rearrangement links TRBV20-1 to TRBJ1-5, with 8 bases aligning to TRBD1. CDR1 and CDR2 (germline): DFQATT, SNEGSKA (reference sequence). CDR3 length: 13 residues. The V segment lost 6 bases and the J segment 3 bases; nucleotides outside the gene matches: 4.

This clonotype was recorded at least ten times. This chain uses TRBV6-5 with TRBJ2-1, with a tentative D call TRBD2 (7 bases). V lost 6 bases and J lost 7, with 16 bases in between. This CDR3 spans 14 amino acids. Germline V gene lookup returns CDR1 MNHEY and CDR2 SVGAGI. The CDR3 sequence: CASRLGGARNEQFF. CDR3 DNA sequence: TGTGCCAGCAGACTGGGGGGGGCGAGAAATGAGCAGTTCTTC.